These T cell receptor beta chains were read from a single sample in a study of blood T cells in healthy people across ages. TCRdb called the 5' RACE reads again in MiXCR, with one record for every CDR3 protein. Altogether some 1.4 million distinct CDR3 sequences are present, around 39% being singletons, with the ten largest covering 7.9%. Material for sequencing was blood. All receptors derive from a woman under 30 in good health. Each CDR3 is given with its conserved first and last residue. Fields, in order: V gene, J gene, clone size, D gene, CDR3 protein, CDR3 DNA. A D gene is named only where the DNA matches it firmly. Rows give clone size only sometimes, using once, few, many, or a class for an expanded clone.

TRBV2	TRBJ2-5	.	TRBD1	CASSSGTGGRDEQYF	TGTGCCAGCAGTTCCGGGACAGGGGGACGGGATGAGCAGTACTTC
TRBV7-9	TRBJ1-1	few	TRBD1	CASSQQGFDTEAFF	TGTGCCAGCAGCCAACAGGGGTTTGACACTGAAGCTTTCTTT
TRBV5-1	TRBJ2-1	many	.	CASSLVGYNEQFF	TGCGCCAGCAGCTTGGTAGGGTACAATGAGCAGTTCTTC
TRBV10-3	TRBJ2-3	.	.	CAINSDHTDTQYF	TGTGCCATCAATTCGGACCACACAGATACGCAGTATTTT
TRBV6-1	TRBJ2-7	.	.	CASSEGWSGEGYYEQYF	TGTGCCAGCAGTGAAGGGTGGAGCGGAGAAGGATACTACGAGCAGTACTTC
TRBV7-9	TRBJ2-3	.	TRBD2	CASSPRTSGRDTQYF	TGTGCCAGCAGCCCCAGGACTAGCGGGAGGGATACGCAGTATTTT
TRBV6-1	TRBJ2-5	.	TRBD2	CASAVVGGGQETQYF	TGTGCCAGCGCTGTTGTAGGCGGGGGGCAAGAGACCCAGTACTTC
TRBV4-1	TRBJ2-5	.	.	CASSPERVEETQYF	TGCGCCAGCAGCCCCGAGAGGGTGGAGGAGACCCAGTACTTC
TRBV2	TRBJ2-2	few	TRBD2	CASSEGLAGGDANTGELFF	TGTGCCAGCAGTGAGGGTCTAGCGGGAGGGGACGCGAACACCGGGGAGCTGTTTTTT
TRBV28	TRBJ2-1	.	.	CASSLMTSYNEQFF	TGTGCCAGCAGTTTAATGACATCTTACAATGAGCAGTTCTTC
TRBV7-3	TRBJ2-3	few	.	CASSPTSVSDFTDTQYF	TGTGCCAGCAGCCCCACGAGCGTGAGCGACTTCACAGATACGCAGTATTTT
TRBV28	TRBJ1-5	.	.	CASRPFTHGNQPQHF	TGTGCCAGCCGACCCTTTACACACGGGAATCAGCCCCAGCATTTT
TRBV6-5	TRBJ1-1	.	.	CASSYLGRKNTEAFF	TGTGCCAGCAGTTACCTGGGACGCAAGAACACTGAAGCTTTCTTT
TRBV27	TRBJ2-7	many	.	CASSLSSGTAYEQYF	TGTGCCAGCAGTTTATCCTCCGGGACTGCCTACGAGCAGTACTTC
TRBV24-1	TRBJ2-3	.	.	CATSDRAGDFTDTQYF	TGTGCCACCAGTGACCGTGCAGGAGACTTCACAGATACGCAGTATTTT
TRBV28	TRBJ2-1	.	TRBD1	CASSSPDRGTDRQFF	TGTGCCAGCAGTTCCCCCGACAGGGGTACCGATAGGCAGTTCTTC
TRBV5-6	TRBJ2-3	.	TRBD2	CASRQMSGVSTDTQYF	TGTGCCAGCAGGCAGATGAGCGGGGTCAGCACAGATACGCAGTATTTT
TRBV28	TRBJ1-2	.	.	CASSLLASYHQKGYTF	TGTGCCAGCAGTTTATTGGCCAGTTACCACCAGAAGGGCTACACCTTC
TRBV9	TRBJ2-7	few	TRBD1	CASSAWTGSYEQYF	TGTGCCAGCAGCGCGTGGACAGGGTCCTACGAGCAGTACTTC
TRBV12-3/TRBV12-4	TRBJ2-7	.	.	CASSLASLYYEQYF	TGTGCCAGCAGTCTAGCGAGTCTTTACTACGAGCAGTACTTC
TRBV10-3	TRBJ2-7	.	TRBD1	CAVSEGQPDEQYF	TGTGCCGTGTCAGAGGGACAGCCTGACGAGCAGTACTTC
TRBV10-3	TRBJ2-3	few	.	CAISESLGQGHTDTQYF	TGTGCCATCAGTGAGTCGTTGGGGCAGGGTCACACAGATACGCAGTATTTT
TRBV14	TRBJ1-2	.	.	CASSQFGWGAGSDGYTF	TGTGCCAGCAGCCAATTTGGGTGGGGCGCGGGTTCGGATGGCTACACCTTC
TRBV12-3/TRBV12-4	TRBJ1-2	few	.	CASTPQTFYGYTF	TGTGCCAGCACTCCGCAAACCTTCTATGGCTACACCTTC
TRBV20-1	TRBJ2-7	.	.	CSARYGSGYEQYF	TGCAGTGCTAGATATGGGTCAGGCTACGAGCAGTACTTC
TRBV6-4	TRBJ1-6	.	.	CASSDSIGTPLHF	TGTGCCAGCAGTGACAGTATTGGGACACCCCTCCACTTT
TRBV27	TRBJ2-3	.	TRBD2	CASTPLAGGGDTQYF	TGTGCCAGCACTCCTCTAGCGGGGGGAGGAGATACGCAGTATTTT
TRBV7-9	TRBJ1-1	.	.	CASSPLREVTEAFF	TGTGCCAGCAGCCCCCTTAGGGAAGTCACTGAAGCTTTCTTT
TRBV5-1	TRBJ2-7	.	TRBD2	CASSFASGTYEQYF	TGCGCCAGCAGCTTTGCTAGCGGAACCTACGAGCAGTACTTC
TRBV21-1	TRBJ2-7	few	.	CASSILLYEQYF	TGTGCCAGCAGCATCTTACTCTACGAGCAGTACTTC
TRBV20-1	TRBJ1-2	.	.	CSATEDTNYGYTF	TGCAGTGCTACCGAAGACACGAACTATGGCTACACCTTC
TRBV5-8	TRBJ1-6	.	.	CASSLIGTENSPLYF	TGTGCCAGCAGCTTAATAGGGACCGAGAATTCACCCCTCTACTTT
TRBV15	TRBJ2-5	.	TRBD1	CATSRRTGSLSETQYF	TGTGCCACCAGCAGACGGACAGGGAGCCTATCGGAGACCCAGTACTTC
TRBV14	TRBJ2-7	.	.	CDSSLIRTELGGEQYF	TGTGACAGCAGCCTTATAAGGACGGAGCTCGGGGGTGAGCAGTACTTC
TRBV28	TRBJ2-7	.	.	CASSLRQRAREQYF	TGTGCCAGCAGTTTACGACAGCGGGCTCGGGAGCAGTACTTC